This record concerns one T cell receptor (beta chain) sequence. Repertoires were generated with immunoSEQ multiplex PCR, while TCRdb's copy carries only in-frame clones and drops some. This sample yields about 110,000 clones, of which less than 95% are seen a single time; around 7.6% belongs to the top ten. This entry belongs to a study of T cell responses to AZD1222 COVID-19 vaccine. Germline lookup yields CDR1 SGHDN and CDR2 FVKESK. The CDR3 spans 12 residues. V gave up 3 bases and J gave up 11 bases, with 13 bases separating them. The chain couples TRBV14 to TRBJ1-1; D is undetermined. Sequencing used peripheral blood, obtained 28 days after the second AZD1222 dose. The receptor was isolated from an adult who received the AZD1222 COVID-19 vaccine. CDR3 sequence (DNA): TGTGCCAGCAGCCAGGGTATTCAGAGGGCTTTCTTT. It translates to CASSQGIQRAFF.